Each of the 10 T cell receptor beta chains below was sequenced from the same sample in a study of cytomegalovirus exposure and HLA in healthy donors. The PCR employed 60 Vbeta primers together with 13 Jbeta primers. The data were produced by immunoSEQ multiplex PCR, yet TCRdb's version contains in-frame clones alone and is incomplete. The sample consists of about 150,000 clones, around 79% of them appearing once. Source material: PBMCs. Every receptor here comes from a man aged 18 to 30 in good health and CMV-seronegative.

The CDR3 coding sequence is TGTGCCAGCAGTGAACCTAGCGGTGAGCAGTTCTTC. This gives the protein CASSEPSGEQFF. This sequence joins TRBV25-1 and TRBJ2-1, with 7 bases lining up with TRBD2. The CDR3 is 12 residues long. V lost 2 bases to trimming and J lost 9 bases; unmatched junction nucleotides: 1. Germline values: CDR1 MGHDK, CDR2 SYGVNS.

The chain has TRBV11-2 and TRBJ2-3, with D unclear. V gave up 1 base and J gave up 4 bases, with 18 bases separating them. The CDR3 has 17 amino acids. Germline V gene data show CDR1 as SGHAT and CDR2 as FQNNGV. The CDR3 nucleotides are TGTGCCAGCAGCTTAGGCGCGGCGCTAGTTGCCTCAGATACGCAGTATTTT. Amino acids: CASSLGAALVASDTQYF.

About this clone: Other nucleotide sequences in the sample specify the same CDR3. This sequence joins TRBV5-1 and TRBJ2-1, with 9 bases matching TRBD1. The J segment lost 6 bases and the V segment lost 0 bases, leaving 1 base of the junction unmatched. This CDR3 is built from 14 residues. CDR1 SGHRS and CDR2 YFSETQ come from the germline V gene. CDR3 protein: CASSLGTGANEQFF. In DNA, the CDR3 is TGCGCCAGCAGCTTGGGGACAGGGGCCAATGAGCAGTTCTTC.

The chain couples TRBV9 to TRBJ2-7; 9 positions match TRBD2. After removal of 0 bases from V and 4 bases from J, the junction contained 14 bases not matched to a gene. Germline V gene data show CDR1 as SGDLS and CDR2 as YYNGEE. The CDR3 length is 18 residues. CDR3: CASSVGFGGRREGYEQYF. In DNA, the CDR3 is TGTGCCAGCAGCGTAGGATTCGGGGGCAGGCGGGAGGGGTACGAGCAGTACTTC. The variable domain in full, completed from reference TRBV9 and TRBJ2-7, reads DSGVTQTPKHLITATGQRVTLRCSPRSGDLSVYWYQQSLDQGLQFLIQYYNGEERAKGNILERFSAQQFPDLHSELNLSSLELGDSALYFCASSVGFGGRREGYEQYFGPGTRLTVT.

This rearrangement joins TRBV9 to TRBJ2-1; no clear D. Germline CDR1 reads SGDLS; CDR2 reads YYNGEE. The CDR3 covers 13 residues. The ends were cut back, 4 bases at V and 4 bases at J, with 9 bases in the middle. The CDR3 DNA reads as TGTGCCAGCAGCCCCCGAACTTACAATGAGCAGTTCTTC. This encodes CASSPRTYNEQFF. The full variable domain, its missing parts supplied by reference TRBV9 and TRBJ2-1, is DSGVTQTPKHLITATGQRVTLRCSPRSGDLSVYWYQQSLDQGLQFLIQYYNGEERAKGNILERFSAQQFPDLHSELNLSSLELGDSALYFCASSPRTYNEQFFGPGTRLTVL.

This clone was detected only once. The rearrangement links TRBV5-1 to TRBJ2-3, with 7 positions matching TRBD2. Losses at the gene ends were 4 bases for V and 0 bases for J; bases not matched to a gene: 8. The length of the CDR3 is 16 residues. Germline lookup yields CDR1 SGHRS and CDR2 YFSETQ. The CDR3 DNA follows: TGCGCCAGCAGCGGGGCTAGCGGTTCTAGCACAGATACGCAGTATTTT. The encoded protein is CASSGASGSSTDTQYF.

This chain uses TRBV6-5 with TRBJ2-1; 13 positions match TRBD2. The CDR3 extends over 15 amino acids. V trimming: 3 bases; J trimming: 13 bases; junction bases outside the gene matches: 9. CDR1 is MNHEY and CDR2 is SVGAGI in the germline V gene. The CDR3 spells CASSYIRTSGRTQFF. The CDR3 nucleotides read TGTGCCAGCAGTTATATCCGGACTAGCGGGAGAACACAGTTCTTC.

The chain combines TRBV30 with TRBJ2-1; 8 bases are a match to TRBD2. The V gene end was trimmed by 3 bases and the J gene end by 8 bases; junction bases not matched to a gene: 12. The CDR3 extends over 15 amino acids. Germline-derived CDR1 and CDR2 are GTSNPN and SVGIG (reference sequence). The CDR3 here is CAWSPPAGVVYEQFF. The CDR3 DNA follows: TGTGCCTGGAGCCCCCCAGCGGGGGTTGTGTATGAGCAGTTCTTC. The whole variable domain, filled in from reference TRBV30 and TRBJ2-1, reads SQTIHQWPATLVQPVGSPLSLECTVEGTSNPNLYWYRQAAGRGLQLLFYSVGIGQISSEVPQNLSASRPQDRQFILSSKKLLLSDSGFYLCAWSPPAGVVYEQFFGPGTRLTVL.

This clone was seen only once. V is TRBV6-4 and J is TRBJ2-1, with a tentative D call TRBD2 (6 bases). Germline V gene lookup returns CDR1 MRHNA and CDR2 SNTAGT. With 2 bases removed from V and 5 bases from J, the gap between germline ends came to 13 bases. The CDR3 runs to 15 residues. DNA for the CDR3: TGTGCCAGCAGTGACCCGCGCGGGAACCACAATGAGCAGTTCTTC. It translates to CASSDPRGNHNEQFF.

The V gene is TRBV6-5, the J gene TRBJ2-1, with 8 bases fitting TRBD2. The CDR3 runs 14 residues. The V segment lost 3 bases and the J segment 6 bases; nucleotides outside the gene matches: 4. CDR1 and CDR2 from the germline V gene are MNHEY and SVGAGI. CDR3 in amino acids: CASSYSGKSNEQFF. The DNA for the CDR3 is TGTGCCAGCAGTTATAGCGGGAAGTCCAATGAGCAGTTCTTC.